This T cell receptor (beta chain) originates from a study of blood T cells in healthy people across ages. With a J-beta primer mix and a sample-barcoded 5' primer, a second PCR ran about 7 to 12 cycles. TCRdb processed the 5' RACE reads anew with MiXCR; each CDR3 protein has one entry. The sample carries 800,000 to 950,000 distinct CDR3 sequences, 30% to 45% recorded once. This clonotype was observed at least ten times. Its antigen is not identified. Overall study results and limits: Possibly, changes in expanded clonotypes were confounded because donor CMV status was unknown.

CDR3 length: 12 residues. The germline V and J ends were trimmed by 7 bases and 10 bases, with 15 bases remaining between them. The V and J genes are TRBV12-3 or TRBV12-4 and TRBJ2-3; possibly TRBD2 for D (5 bases). The clonotype originates from a man younger than 35 in good health. Sequenced: blood. The CDR3 coding sequence is TGTGCCAGCACCCACACGGGGATCCCGCAGTATTTT. Encoded protein: CASTHTGIPQYF.